The 11 T cell receptor beta chains below come from one sample, sequenced in a study of T cell responses to AZD1222 COVID-19 vaccine. Sequencing was performed with immunoSEQ multiplex PCR; in TCRdb, only in-frame clones are kept and a portion is missing. The sample lists 95,000 to 150,000 clones, 85% to 90% seen once, with roughly 4.5% in the top ten. The sequencing used peripheral blood, collected on day 0 of AZD1222 vaccination. The receptors come from an adult in good health.

The genes are TRBV11-2 and TRBJ2-5, with TRBD1 matching over 8 bases. The V gene's germline CDR1 is SGHAT and CDR2 FQNNGV. With V trimmed by 1 base and J by 1 base, 2 bases remained unmatched. The CDR3 is made up of 15 amino acids. The CDR3 region is CASSLAGGRQETQYF. CDR3 bases: TGTGCCAGCAGCTTAGCAGGGGGCCGCCAAGAGACCCAGTACTTC.

The chain has TRBV3-1 (or the pseudogene TRBV3-2) and TRBJ2-7, with 8 bases fitting TRBD2. Germline trimming cut 4 bases from V and 2 bases from J; bases unmatched to any gene: 10. CDR1 and CDR2 from the germline V gene are LGHDT and YNNKEL (reference sequence). The CDR3 length is 16 residues. The CDR3 spells CASSRRREGLAYEQYF. The CDR3 coding sequence is TGTGCCAGCAGCCGTAGACGGGAGGGCCTCGCCTACGAGCAGTACTTC.

The rearrangement links TRBV3-1 (or the pseudogene TRBV3-2) to TRBJ2-2, with TRBD2 matching over 10 bases. The junction had 8 bases not matched to a gene; V was cut back by 0 bases and J by 7 bases. The CDR3 is made up of 17 amino acids. Germline loops: CDR1 LGHDT, CDR2 YNNKEL (reference sequence). CDR3 region: CASSQEALAGVHGELFF. The CDR3 DNA reads TGTGCCAGCAGCCAAGAGGCGCTAGCGGGAGTTCACGGGGAGCTGTTTTTT.

This clone was seen only once. The rearrangement uses TRBV5-1 and TRBJ1-1; D may be TRBD1 (6 bases). Germline V gene data show CDR1 as SGHRS and CDR2 as YFSETQ. V gave up 2 bases and J gave up 4 bases, with 12 bases separating them. CDR3 length equals 14 residues. The CDR3 nucleotides are TGCGCCAGCAGCTTAGAACAGGGAATCACTGAAGCTTTCTTT. This sequence encodes CASSLEQGITEAFF.

V usage is TRBV4-1 and J usage is TRBJ2-7, with D maybe TRBD2 (5 bases). The CDR3 loop spans 15 amino acids. Germline-derived CDR1 and CDR2 are MGHRA and YSYEKL. The V and J ends lost 2 bases and 0 bases respectively, with 11 bases between them. The CDR3 loop reads CASSQQAASSYEQYF. In DNA form, the CDR3 reads TGCGCCAGCAGCCAACAAGCGGCGAGCTCCTACGAGCAGTACTTC.

This chain connects TRBV2 to TRBJ1-5, with 9 bases identical to TRBD1. V gave up 5 bases and J gave up 2 bases; unmatched junction bases: 7. The CDR3 loop spans 16 amino acids. Germline CDR1 is SNHLY and CDR2 is FYNNEI. CDR3 sequence reads: CASSLTGGEGNQPQHF. The DNA for the CDR3 is TGTGCCAGCAGTCTAACAGGGGGCGAAGGCAATCAGCCCCAGCATTTT.

The gene calls are TRBV2 and TRBJ1-5; the match to TRBD1 covers 8 bases. The CDR3 loop spans 16 amino acids. V gave up 2 bases and J gave up 4 bases; unmatched junction bases: 7. The germline gives CDR1 SNHLY, CDR2 FYNNEI. The CDR3 nucleotides read TGTGCCAGCAGTGAAACGTACAGGGGGGATAATCAGCCCCAGCATTTT. It encodes CASSETYRGDNQPQHF.

This clone was observed a handful of times. The chain is built from TRBV30 and TRBJ1-6, with 8 positions matching TRBD1. The junction had 5 bases not matched to a gene; V was cut back by 1 base and J by 0 bases. The V gene's germline CDR1 is GTSNPN and CDR2 SVGIG (reference sequence). This CDR3 contains 17 residues. Written as DNA, the CDR3 is TGTGCCTGGAGTGCTAGTGACAGGGGCTCCTATAATTCACCCCTCCACTTT. It codes for CAWSASDRGSYNSPLHF.

The rearrangement joins TRBV3-1 (or the pseudogene TRBV3-2) to TRBJ2-1, with D possibly TRBD1 on 6 matching bases. Trimming took off 6 bases at V and 0 bases at J, with 12 bases between the two ends. Germline loops: CDR1 LGHDT, CDR2 YNNKEL (reference sequence). The CDR3 is made up of 15 amino acids. The CDR3 sequence is CASRGDTSSYNEQFF. CDR3 DNA sequence: TGTGCCAGCAGGGGGGACACGAGCTCCTACAATGAGCAGTTCTTC.

The rearrangement uses TRBV9 and TRBJ2-3, with D uncertain. The germline V and J ends were trimmed by 0 bases and 3 bases, with 8 bases remaining between them. The germline V gene encodes CDR1 SGDLS and CDR2 YYNGEE. The CDR3 runs to 14 residues. CDR3 in DNA: TGTGCCAGCAGCGTAGAGGTTGGGACAGATACGCAGTATTTT. It codes for CASSVEVGTDTQYF.

This clone showed up just a few times. The chain links TRBV7-9 to TRBJ1-3, with D possibly matching TRBD1 (6 bases). This CDR3 contains 16 residues. The germline V gene encodes CDR1 SEHNR and CDR2 FQNEAQ (reference sequence). V was pared by 4 bases and J by 0 bases, with 13 bases between. The CDR3, as DNA: TGTGCCAGCAGCTCCGGGGGGCTTCACTCTGGAAACACCATATATTTT. It encodes CASSSGGLHSGNTIYF.